A single sample gave rise to the 15 T cell receptor beta chains below, sequenced in a study of blood T cells in healthy people across ages. A J-beta primer mix and a sample-barcoded 5' primer were used in a second PCR of roughly 6 to 12 cycles. Each CDR3 protein gets one entry after TCRdb re-called the 5' RACE reads with MiXCR. The sample holds approximately 1,100,000 distinct CDR3 sequences; more than 40% are singletons and the top ten take about 19%. Source material: blood. These receptors came from a woman aged 55-69 years in good health.

This clonotype was recorded many times. The V call is TRBV20-1, the J call TRBJ2-5; D ambiguous. Per germline, CDR1 DFQATT and CDR2 SNEGSKA (reference sequence). The CDR3 sequence is 10 residues long. Trimming took off 4 bases at V and 5 bases at J, with 5 bases between the two ends. In DNA, the CDR3 is TGCAGTGCTATTGATGAGACCCAGTACTTC. Amino acid sequence: CSAIDETQYF.

The chain joins TRBV4-1 to TRBJ1-2; 9 positions match TRBD1. CDR3 length equals 15 residues. Germline CDR1 reads MGHRA; CDR2 reads YSYEKL. V was clipped by 4 bases and J by 8 bases; unmatched bases: 11. The CDR3 DNA reads TGCGCCAGCAGCCCGGGACAGGGATCCCCCCGAGGCTACACCTTC. It specifies CASSPGQGSPRGYTF.

The chain is built from TRBV6-6 and TRBJ1-2; maybe TRBD1 (6 bases). The CDR3 length is 14 residues. Germline V gene sequence: CDR1 MNHNY, CDR2 SVGAGI (reference sequence). Between the trimmed V and J ends, which lost 2 bases and 6 bases, there was a span of 13 bases. The CDR3 bases are TGTGCCAGCAGTTACGAGGGGACATTTGATGGCTACACCTTC. Protein product: CASSYEGTFDGYTF.

V and J are TRBV9 and TRBJ2-3; D not resolved. The CDR3 is made up of 18 amino acids. Per germline, CDR1 SGDLS and CDR2 YYNGEE. V was cut by 4 bases and J by 3 bases, with 24 bases left in between. The CDR3 DNA reads TGTGCCAGCAGCTCCCCAGTTGCGGATGGATATCAGACAGATACGCAGTATTTT. Translating gives CASSSPVADGYQTDTQYF. The full variable domain, with the rest looked up from reference TRBV9 and TRBJ2-3, is DSGVTQTPKHLITATGQRVTLRCSPRSGDLSVYWYQQSLDQGLQFLIQYYNGEERAKGNILERFSAQQFPDLHSELNLSSLELGDSALYFCASSSPVADGYQTDTQYFGPGTRLTVL.

In this sample, this clonotype turned up a few times. The V call is TRBV5-1, the J call TRBJ2-4; 11 bases align to TRBD2. The tail of the sequence fits TRBJ2-5 better, so the J call may be wrong. The germline gives CDR1 SGHRS, CDR2 YFSETQ. This CDR3 region has 19 residues. The CDR3 loop reads CASSLQGSASGRIGETQYF. CDR3 DNA sequence: TGCGCCAGCAGCCTGCAGGGATCGGCTAGCGGGAGGATTGGAGAGACCCAGTACTTC.

This clonotype appeared a few times. The V gene is TRBV10-3, the J gene TRBJ2-3; D is unclear. The germline V gene encodes CDR1 ENHRY and CDR2 SYGVKD. The CDR3 contains 14 residues. V lost 4 bases and J lost 2, with 10 bases in between. CDR3 sequence (DNA): TGTGCCATCAGTGGAGGCAGGATCACAGATACGCAGTATTTT. Residues: CAISGGRITDTQYF.

This clonotype was counted between two and nine times. The chain is built from TRBV3-1 and TRBJ2-1; weak D call: TRBD1 (6 bases). The CDR3 spans 14 residues. Germline V gene sequence: CDR1 LGHDT, CDR2 YNNKEL (reference sequence). Trimming took 4 bases from V and 10 from J, leaving 17 bases between them. The CDR3 protein is CASSLLDRSAEQFF. The CDR3 region has the DNA TGTGCCAGCAGCCTACTAGACAGGTCGGCCGAGCAGTTCTTC.

The genes are TRBV6-2 or TRBV6-3 and TRBJ1-2; D is unclear. V was shortened by 5 bases and J by 9 bases, with 13 bases between the two germline ends. Germline V gene lookup returns CDR1 MNHEY and CDR2 SVGEGT. This CDR3 has 12 amino acids. For the CDR3, the DNA is TGTGCCAGCAGTCAAGACTTTAGAAGCTACACCTTC. As protein: CASSQDFRSYTF.

As DNA, the CDR3 is TGCAGTGCTACGGATGGACAGGGGCAACCCCTCTATCAGCCCCAGCATTTT. Translating it yields CSATDGQGQPLYQPQHF. The chain employs TRBV20-1 and TRBJ1-5; 9 nucleotides align to TRBD1. Germline assignment: CDR1 DFQATT and CDR2 SNEGSKA (reference sequence). V shed 4 bases and J 5 bases; nucleotides not matched to a gene: 15. The CDR3 covers 17 residues.

This chain connects TRBV29-1 to TRBJ1-5, with 7 nucleotides matching TRBD1. Germline CDR1 is SQVTM and CDR2 is ANQGSEA. The CDR3 is 13 amino acids. V shed 6 bases and J 3 bases; nucleotides not matched to a gene: 5. The CDR3 spells CSVQGGSNQPQHF. The CDR3 DNA is TGCAGCGTCCAGGGGGGTTCCAATCAGCCCCAGCATTTT.

V gene TRBV29-1 combines with J gene TRBJ1-1; D gene ambiguous. This CDR3 comprises 12 residues. V dropped 2 bases and J dropped 5 bases, with 9 bases sitting between them. Looked up from germline, CDR1 is SQVTM and CDR2 is ANQGSEA. The CDR3 sequence is CSVERGPTEAFF. CDR3 nucleotide sequence: TGCAGCGTTGAACGAGGGCCTACTGAAGCTTTCTTT.

CDR3 bases: TGTGCCAGCAGCCAAGAGTTACTGGAGACCCAGTACTTC. Translated: CASSQELLETQYF. The chain joins TRBV3-1 to TRBJ2-5; D remains ambiguous. CDR1 and CDR2 (germline): LGHDT, YNNKEL (reference sequence). V lost 0 bases and J 5 bases, leaving 7 bases between the germline ends. CDR3 length: 13 residues.

The chain links TRBV5-1 to TRBJ2-1, with 11 bases identical to TRBD2. CDR1 SGHRS and CDR2 YFSETQ come from the germline V gene. With V trimmed by 3 bases and J by 4 bases, 6 bases remained unmatched. This CDR3 spans 16 amino acids. The chain's CDR3 is CASSWGTSGIYNEQFF. In nucleotides, the CDR3 is TGCGCCAGCAGCTGGGGGACTAGCGGAATATACAATGAGCAGTTCTTC.

This clonotype has a handful of counts. The chain uses TRBV7-6 and TRBJ2-1; D possibly corresponds to TRBD2 (6 bases). CDR3 size: 14 residues. V was shortened by 5 bases and J by 8 bases, with 16 bases between the two germline ends. Germline CDR1 is SGHVS and CDR2 is FNYEAQ. The CDR3 loop is CASSPSGARDEQFF. The CDR3, as DNA: TGTGCCAGCAGCCCCTCGGGAGCGAGGGATGAGCAGTTCTTC.

The V call is TRBV4-1, the J call TRBJ2-3; the D is unclear. The CDR3 is 15 residues long. Germline V gene data show CDR1 as MGHRA and CDR2 as YSYEKL. Trimming left V 4 bases short and J 4 bases short, with 15 bases between. In nucleotides, the CDR3 is TGCGCCAGCAGCCCCCGGGCGTTAAAGTCAGATACGCAGTATTTT. The encoded protein is CASSPRALKSDTQYF.